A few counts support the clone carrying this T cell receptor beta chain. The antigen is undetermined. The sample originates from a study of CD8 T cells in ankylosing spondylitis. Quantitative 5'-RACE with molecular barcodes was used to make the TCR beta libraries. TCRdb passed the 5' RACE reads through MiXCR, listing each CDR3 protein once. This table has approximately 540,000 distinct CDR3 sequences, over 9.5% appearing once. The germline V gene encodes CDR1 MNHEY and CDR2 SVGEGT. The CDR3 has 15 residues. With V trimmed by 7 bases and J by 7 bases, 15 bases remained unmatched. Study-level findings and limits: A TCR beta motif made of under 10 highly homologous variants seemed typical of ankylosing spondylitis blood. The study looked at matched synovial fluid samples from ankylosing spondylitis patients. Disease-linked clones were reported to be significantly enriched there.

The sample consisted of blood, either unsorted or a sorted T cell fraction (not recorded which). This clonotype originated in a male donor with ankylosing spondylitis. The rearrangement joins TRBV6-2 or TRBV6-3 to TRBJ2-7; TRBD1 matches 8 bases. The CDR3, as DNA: TGTGCCAGCATCCCTACCCCGACAGGGGAAGGTGAGCAGTACGTC. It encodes CASIPTPTGEGEQYV.